This is a list of T cell receptor beta chains from one sample in a study of cytomegalovirus exposure and HLA in healthy donors. The table came from immunoSEQ multiplex PCR; TCRdb's copy has only in-frame clones and leaves some out. Seen here are 99,000 or so clones, 10% observed once, and the top ten hold under 6%. The sequencing sample was made of PBMCs. The receptor set was obtained from a middle-aged man in good health and CMV-seropositive. Each CDR3 is given without its conserved first and last residue. The order of the fields is V gene, J gene, CDR3 protein.

v_call: TRBV28; j_call: TRBJ2-7; cdr3_aa: ASTLLAGGPYEQY
v_call: TRBV7-2; j_call: TRBJ2-1; cdr3_aa: ASSLGVGAGNEQF
v_call: TRBV18; j_call: TRBJ2-4; cdr3_aa: ASSPPKGLAKNIQY
v_call: TRBV7-9; j_call: TRBJ1-2; cdr3_aa: ASSPGSGYT
v_call: TRBV27; j_call: TRBJ2-7; cdr3_aa: ASSLFWTQGQY
v_call: TRBV29-1; j_call: TRBJ2-5; cdr3_aa: SVGPRGTQY
v_call: TRBV7-6; j_call: TRBJ1-4; cdr3_aa: ASSLAGWTGDEKLF
v_call: TRBV5-1; j_call: TRBJ2-2; cdr3_aa: ASSLSSLGGELF
v_call: TRBV5-1; j_call: TRBJ2-5; cdr3_aa: ASRPDSLETQY
v_call: TRBV15; j_call: TRBJ2-3; cdr3_aa: ATSRVSTDTQY
v_call: TRBV29-1; j_call: TRBJ2-3; cdr3_aa: SVHLAGYQDTQY
v_call: TRBV7-9; j_call: TRBJ2-3; cdr3_aa: ASSLQSAGTDTQY
v_call: TRBV9; j_call: TRBJ2-5; cdr3_aa: ASSVTKEETQY
v_call: TRBV5-1; j_call: TRBJ2-2; cdr3_aa: ASSPAGTTTGELF
v_call: TRBV7-9; j_call: TRBJ2-1; cdr3_aa: ASQRGNEQF
v_call: TRBV27; j_call: TRBJ2-4; cdr3_aa: ASSLGGQRTKNIQY
v_call: TRBV30; j_call: TRBJ2-2; cdr3_aa: AWSPGLPTGELF
v_call: TRBV6-1; j_call: TRBJ2-7; cdr3_aa: ASSEGAGQY
v_call: TRBV7-9; j_call: TRBJ2-7; cdr3_aa: ASRAGSPPYEQY
v_call: TRBV4-1; j_call: TRBJ1-3; cdr3_aa: ASSQEGTAGNTIY
v_call: TRBV7-2; j_call: TRBJ2-1; cdr3_aa: ASSLGLAGDEQF
v_call: TRBV5-6; j_call: TRBJ2-3; cdr3_aa: ASSLVQGYTDTQY
v_call: TRBV7-8; j_call: TRBJ2-5; cdr3_aa: ASSLARTENQY
v_call: TRBV5-1; j_call: TRBJ1-5; cdr3_aa: ASSLMTGDQPQH
v_call: TRBV28; j_call: TRBJ2-5; cdr3_aa: ASNGQGKAQETQY
v_call: TRBV6-6; j_call: TRBJ1-5; cdr3_aa: ASSWRQGRDPQH
v_call: TRBV7-9; j_call: TRBJ2-1; cdr3_aa: ASSRGGVAGEVGEQF
v_call: TRBV15; j_call: TRBJ2-5; cdr3_aa: ATRLAEKETQY
v_call: TRBV7-9; j_call: TRBJ1-5; cdr3_aa: ASSLGTGHQPQH
v_call: TRBV6-5; j_call: TRBJ2-7; cdr3_aa: ASSFPGWYKQY
v_call: TRBV7-9; j_call: TRBJ2-1; cdr3_aa: ASSLDTGPNNEQF
v_call: TRBV5-1; j_call: TRBJ1-2; cdr3_aa: ASSLEGYNYGYT
v_call: TRBV19; j_call: TRBJ1-2; cdr3_aa: ASSINRLPNYGYT
v_call: TRBV6-1; j_call: TRBJ2-7; cdr3_aa: ASSEEQTPSYEQY
v_call: TRBV12-5; j_call: TRBJ2-2; cdr3_aa: ASGLRGANTGELF
v_call: TRBV9; j_call: TRBJ2-3; cdr3_aa: ASSPGGTDTQY
v_call: TRBV27; j_call: TRBJ2-1; cdr3_aa: ASSFLAGGYNEQF
v_call: TRBV7-9; j_call: TRBJ1-1; cdr3_aa: ASRGTGTTEAF
v_call: TRBV2; j_call: TRBJ2-3; cdr3_aa: ASSEAPTRIVGTQY
v_call: TRBV7-6; j_call: TRBJ2-1; cdr3_aa: ASSLAGGYNEQF
v_call: TRBV28; j_call: TRBJ1-2; cdr3_aa: ASTFMDREDGYT
v_call: TRBV7-9; j_call: TRBJ2-7; cdr3_aa: ASSWDSAYEQY
v_call: TRBV9; j_call: TRBJ2-1; cdr3_aa: ASSVDSGPYNEQF